This entry lists 13 T cell receptor beta chains sequenced from one sample in a study of blood T cell repertoires in COVID-19. Assay: immunoSEQ multiplex PCR; the TCRdb copy retains only in-frame clones and omits some. The sample includes a few hundred thousand clones, 85% of them seen just once. Sequenced material: peripheral blood. The receptor source for this set is a woman aged 45-65 years with active or convalescent COVID-19.

V and J are TRBV2 and TRBJ1-3; possible D gene TRBD1, 5 bases. The V and J ends lost 8 bases and 0 bases respectively, with 8 bases between them. This CDR3 is built from 13 residues. Germline V lookup: CDR1 SNHLY, CDR2 FYNNEI. CDR3 protein: CASLQDSGNTIYF. The CDR3 DNA follows: TGTGCCAGCTTACAGGACTCTGGAAACACCATATATTTT.

The CDR3 nucleotides are TGTGCCAGCAGTTCGGAACAGGGGGGTAATGGCTACACCTTC. Its translation: CASSSEQGGNGYTF. The rearrangement uses TRBV6-5 and TRBJ1-2; 8 bases are shared with TRBD1. The junction had 7 bases not matched to a gene; V was cut back by 4 bases and J by 6 bases. This CDR3 has 14 residues. Germline V gives CDR1 MNHEY, CDR2 SVGAGI.

This chain links TRBV25-1 with TRBJ1-4, with D tentatively TRBD1 (6 bases). Germline lookup yields CDR1 MGHDK and CDR2 SYGVNS. The germline V and J ends were trimmed by 4 bases and 7 bases, with 19 bases remaining between them. This CDR3 spans 16 amino acids. CDR3: CASSGPPGHLIEKLFF. DNA for the CDR3: TGTGCCAGCAGTGGACCCCCGGGACACCTAATTGAAAAACTGTTTTTT. The full variable domain, with the rest looked up from reference TRBV25-1 and TRBJ1-4, is EADIYQTPRYLVIGTGKKITLECSQTMGHDKMYWYQQDPGMELHLIHYSYGVNSTEKGDLSSESTVSRIRTEHFPLTLESARPSHTSQYLCASSGPPGHLIEKLFFGSGTQLSVL.

This clone was recorded once. The V gene is TRBV19, the J gene TRBJ1-5; no clear D. Germline CDR1 LNHDA, CDR2 SQIVND (reference sequence). Trimming left V 5 bases short and J 3 bases short, with 11 bases between. This CDR3 comprises 14 residues. The CDR3 protein is CASSVREYNQPQHF. As DNA, the CDR3 is TGTGCCAGTAGTGTTAGGGAGTACAATCAGCCCCAGCATTTT.

The chain recombines TRBV5-1 with TRBJ1-1, with D possibly being TRBD1 (6 bases). CDR3 length equals 14 residues. Trimming shortened V by 4 bases and J by 5 bases, and 15 bases separated the two germline ends. CDR1 is SGHRS and CDR2 is YFSETQ in the germline V gene. CDR3 residues: CASSQTGWGTEAFF. As DNA, the CDR3 is TGCGCCAGCAGCCAGACAGGCTGGGGAACTGAAGCTTTCTTT.

This clone was detected only a few times. The V gene is TRBV2, the J gene TRBJ2-7, with D possibly being TRBD2 (6 bases). The CDR3 is 13 amino acids. The ends were cut back, 8 bases at V and 7 bases at J, with 18 bases in the middle. The V gene's germline CDR1 is SNHLY and CDR2 FYNNEI. CDR3 loop: CASAWRVGGEQYF. CDR3 coding DNA: TGTGCCAGCGCCTGGAGGGTAGGAGGGGAGCAGTACTTC.

The chain uses TRBV6-4 and TRBJ2-1; 11 nucleotides line up with TRBD2. Germline lookup yields CDR1 MRHNA and CDR2 SNTAGT. The CDR3 has 16 amino acids. Trimming at V came to 5 bases and at J to 6 bases, leaving 9 bases not matched to a gene. CDR3 residues: CASSPLAGGPTNEQFF. CDR3 DNA: TGTGCCAGCAGTCCCTTAGCGGGAGGGCCGACCAATGAGCAGTTCTTC.

CDR3 residues: CASSFTTNEKLFF. CDR3 coding DNA: TGTGCCAGCAGTTTTACAACTAATGAAAAACTGTTTTTT. This chain joins TRBV12-3 or TRBV12-4 and TRBJ1-4; no clear D gene. There are 13 residues in the CDR3. Trimming pared 3 bases from V and 0 bases from J, leaving 2 bases between.

The CDR3 DNA follows: TGCGCCAGCAGCTTGTTGGACAGGGTGGACAATGAGCAGTTCTTC. Its protein product is CASSLLDRVDNEQFF. The chain is built from TRBV5-1 and TRBJ2-1, with 8 bases aligning to TRBD1. The germline gives CDR1 SGHRS, CDR2 YFSETQ. CDR3 size: 15 residues. The trim removed 1 base at V and 5 bases at J, leaving 5 bases unmatched.

The V call is TRBV5-1, the J call TRBJ1-6; D gene ambiguous. Trimming shortened V by 3 bases and J by 7 bases, and 11 bases separated the two germline ends. Germline V CDR1 and CDR2: SGHRS, YFSETQ. CDR3 length: 14 amino acids. CDR3 DNA sequence: TGCGCCAGCAGCTCTGACTCCACGAATTCACCCCTCCACTTT. Its protein product is CASSSDSTNSPLHF.

V is TRBV19 and J is TRBJ2-6; D is possibly TRBD1 (5 bases). The CDR3 sequence is 16 residues long. The germline V gene has CDR1 LNHDA and CDR2 SQIVND (reference sequence). Trimming stripped 1 base from V and 8 bases from J, with 15 bases between. CDR3 nucleotide sequence: TGTGCCAGTAGTATAGCTCACAGGATGGGAACCAACGTCCTGACTTTC. This gives the protein CASSIAHRMGTNVLTF.

This clone has a handful of counts. The CDR3 DNA reads TGTGCCAGCAGCTTAATGTCGGCCCAAGGGACAGGGGTCTACGAGCAGTACTTC. As protein: CASSLMSAQGTGVYEQYF. The chain links TRBV13 to TRBJ2-7, with TRBD1 identical over 10 bases. J was trimmed by 3 bases and V by 2 bases; bases with no gene match: 13. Germline lookup yields CDR1 PRHDT and CDR2 FYEKMQ (reference sequence). The CDR3 is made up of 18 amino acids.

J is TRBJ2-6 and V is TRBV19; 15 bases align to TRBD2. Per germline, CDR1 LNHDA and CDR2 SQIVND (reference sequence). This CDR3 has 19 amino acids. Trimming removed 7 bases from V and 0 bases from J; junction bases left unmatched: 7. CDR3 bases: TGTGCCAGTACCACGGGACTAGCGGGGGGTTTCTCTGGGGCCAACGTCCTGACTTTC. Residues: CASTTGLAGGFSGANVLTF.